The T cell receptor beta chain under discussion was sequenced for a study of blood T cell repertoires in COVID-19. Here immunoSEQ multiplex PCR was the method, and the copy in TCRdb shows in-frame clones only, minus some. The data contain fewer than 200,000 clones, around 83% of them singletons. Trimming cost V 2 bases and J 10 bases, with 14 bases left between them. The germline V gene has CDR1 KGHSH and CDR2 LQKENI. The CDR3 is made up of 14 amino acids. The origin of this receptor is a woman aged 45-60 years in a cohort exposed to, infected with or recovered from COVID-19 (not recorded which). V gene TRBV18 combines with J gene TRBJ1-4, with D uncertain. Sequenced material: PBMCs or T cells enriched from blood (not recorded which). CDR3: CASSPGPLDGKLFF. The CDR3 bases are TGTGCCAGCTCACCAGGGCCCCTCGACGGAAAACTGTTTTTT.